What follows describes a single TCR beta chain. Its specificity is not known. TCRdb processed the multiplex PCR reads anew with MiXCR; each CDR3 protein has one entry. The sample has approximately 230,000 distinct CDR3 sequences, under 40% seen once. The lymph nodes were axillary draining lymph nodes from breast cancer patients. The data were obtained in a study of breast tumors, draining lymph nodes, adjacent tissues. Whole-study results and caveats: Tumor T cell lymph node origin was a supported hypothesis, not proven. Tumor and nontumor repertoires were significantly more similar in luminal-like than in basal-like breast cancer. Tumors had less TCR diversity than lymph nodes, more than nontumor tissue.

The trim removed 3 bases at V and 12 bases at J, leaving 12 bases unmatched. Germline V gene lookup returns CDR1 ENHRY and CDR2 SYGVKD. The CDR3 covers 15 residues. The sequencing input was axillary lymph node tissue. This clonotype originated in a female donor with breast cancer. Some clones in this sample may be carry-over from other donors' samples. J is TRBJ2-1 and V is TRBV10-3; 9 bases agree with TRBD1. The CDR3 region has the DNA TGTGCCATCAGTGATAGGGACAGGGCCACAGATACGCAGTTCTTC. Its protein is CAISDRDRATDTQFF.